These T cell receptor beta chains were read from a single sample in a study of cytomegalovirus exposure and HLA in healthy donors. Profiling relied on immunoSEQ multiplex PCR, and the TCRdb table lists in-frame clones only, not all of them. The sample includes some 190,000 clones, about three quarters of them seen just once. Sequenced sample: PBMCs. The receptors were sampled from a man younger than 35 in good health and CMV-seronegative. Both conserved end residues are part of each CDR3. D genes are given only for firm matches. Some rows have no size entry. The others give once, few or many, or a class for an expanded clone.

V gene: TRBV5-4
J gene: TRBJ2-7
clone size: NA
D gene: TRBD2
CDR3 protein: CASSRGLAGGSYEQYF
CDR3 DNA: TGTGCCAGCAGCAGGGGACTAGCGGGGGGATCCTACGAGCAGTACTTC

V gene: TRBV7-6
J gene: TRBJ2-7
clone size: once
D gene: TRBD1
CDR3 protein: CASSQHRTGGLYEQYF
CDR3 DNA: TGTGCCAGCAGCCAACATAGGACAGGGGGGCTTTACGAGCAGTACTTC

V gene: TRBV6-5
J gene: TRBJ2-7
clone size: NA
D gene: TRBD1
CDR3 protein: CASRRTGQDSYEQYF
CDR3 DNA: TGTGCCAGCAGGAGAACCGGACAGGACTCCTACGAGCAGTACTTC

V gene: TRBV28
J gene: TRBJ2-7
clone size: NA
D gene: TRBD2
CDR3 protein: CASSLGEGRLTAQYF
CDR3 DNA: TGTGCCAGCAGTTTAGGGGAGGGGCGGTTAACGGCGCAGTACTTC

V gene: TRBV6-5
J gene: TRBJ2-7
clone size: few
D gene: NA
CDR3 protein: CASSTPTPFYEQYF
CDR3 DNA: TGTGCCAGCAGCACCCCGACACCTTTTTACGAGCAGTACTTC

V gene: TRBV9
J gene: TRBJ1-6
clone size: few
D gene: NA
CDR3 protein: CASSVAGGLSPLHF
CDR3 DNA: TGTGCCAGCAGCGTAGCGGGGGGACTTTCACCCCTCCACTTT

V gene: TRBV28
J gene: TRBJ1-2
clone size: NA
D gene: NA
CDR3 protein: CASSPPDRNYGYTF
CDR3 DNA: TGTGCCAGCAGTCCCCCCGACAGAAACTATGGCTACACCTTC

V gene: TRBV28
J gene: TRBJ1-2
clone size: NA
D gene: NA
CDR3 protein: CASSLQGYGYTF
CDR3 DNA: TGTGCCAGCAGTTTACAGGGGTATGGCTACACCTTC

V gene: TRBV6-1
J gene: TRBJ1-5
clone size: NA
D gene: TRBD1
CDR3 protein: CASTRGLSNQPQHF
CDR3 DNA: TGTGCCAGCACTAGGGGGCTTAGCAATCAGCCCCAGCATTTT

V gene: TRBV6-6
J gene: TRBJ1-2
clone size: NA
D gene: TRBD1
CDR3 protein: CASSQSLDRVEGYTF
CDR3 DNA: TGTGCCAGCAGTCAATCTTTAGACAGGGTAGAAGGCTACACCTTC

V gene: TRBV5-6
J gene: TRBJ1-1
clone size: NA
D gene: NA
CDR3 protein: CASSPGGAEAFF
CDR3 DNA: TGTGCCAGCAGCCCCGGCGGGGCTGAAGCTTTCTTT

V gene: TRBV5-4
J gene: TRBJ1-3
clone size: NA
D gene: TRBD1
CDR3 protein: CASSGQGETGNTIYF
CDR3 DNA: TGTGCCAGCAGCGGACAGGGTGAAACTGGAAACACCATATATTTT

V gene: TRBV5-6
J gene: TRBJ1-1
clone size: few
D gene: NA
CDR3 protein: CASSLGQYEAFF
CDR3 DNA: TGTGCCAGCAGCTTGGGGCAGTATGAAGCTTTCTTT

V gene: TRBV9
J gene: TRBJ1-3
clone size: NA
D gene: NA
CDR3 protein: CASSVGSISGNTIYF
CDR3 DNA: TGTGCCAGCAGCGTGGGCTCCATCTCAGGAAACACCATATATTTT